This T cell receptor beta chain was captured in a study of T cell responses to AZD1222 COVID-19 vaccine. Only in-frame clones appear in the TCRdb table, and some are missing; sequencing was by immunoSEQ multiplex PCR. Of about 140,000 clones in the sample, around 90% are singletons; the top ten hold about 1.4%. V gave up 8 bases and J gave up 7 bases, with 5 bases separating them. The CDR3 contains 10 residues. Germline V gives CDR1 SNHLY, CDR2 FYNNEI. Sequences were derived from peripheral blood, sampled on day 0 of AZD1222 vaccination. The chain uses TRBV2 and TRBJ1-4; D remains unclear. The receptor was derived from an adult in good health. This chain's CDR3 is CASWAEKLFF. The CDR3 DNA sequence: TGTGCCAGCTGGGCTGAAAAACTGTTTTTT.